Shown below are 27 T cell receptor beta chains from a single sample sequenced in a study of shared T cell receptors in the human thymus. Libraries were prepared by immunoSEQ multiplex PCR; TCRdb keeps only in-frame clonotypes and omits some of them. The sample consists of about 730,000 clones, approximately 85% of them appearing once. These data are also associated with another study on human thymus T cells.

The sample taken for sequencing was thymocytes. The origin of the receptors is a girl under two years old with a congenital heart defect.

This rearrangement joins TRBV4-3 to TRBJ2-3, with 8 nucleotides matching TRBD2. The CDR3 sequence is 18 residues long. Trimming took 4 bases from V and 0 from J; bases not matched to a gene: 12. Germline V gene lookup returns CDR1 LGHNA and CDR2 YSLEER. CDR3 bases: TGCGCCAGCAGCCGGTTTCGCGGGGGGCAGTCAAGCACAGATACGCAGTATTTT. Its translation is CASSRFRGGQSSTDTQYF.

The chain is built from TRBV5-1 and TRBJ1-2; D remains ambiguous. The V end was cut by 4 bases, the J end by 12 bases, with 16 bases between. The CDR3 is 12 amino acids. Germline V gene lookup returns CDR1 SGHRS and CDR2 YFSETQ. The CDR3 region has the DNA TGCGCCAGCAGCCCGGAGGGAAAGAGGGACACCTTC. Translation gives CASSPEGKRDTF.

The chain couples TRBV4-3 to TRBJ2-7; 7 nucleotides align to TRBD2. CDR1 LGHNA and CDR2 YSLEER come from the germline V gene. The V and J ends lost 5 bases and 1 base, in that order; junction bases with no gene match: 5. CDR3 length: 14 residues. The CDR3 DNA sequence: TGCGCCAGCAGCGGGGGACTATCGTCCTACGAGCAGTACTTC. It encodes CASSGGLSSYEQYF.

The chain employs TRBV6-5 and TRBJ2-7; 9 bases line up with TRBD1. The CDR3 covers 16 residues. Germline CDR1 MNHEY, CDR2 SVGAGI. Trimming removed 2 bases from V and 3 bases from J; junction bases left unmatched: 8. CDR3: CASSYQSGTGYYEQYF. In DNA form, the CDR3 reads TGTGCCAGCAGTTACCAGTCCGGGACAGGGTACTACGAGCAGTACTTC.

The rearrangement joins TRBV7-8 to TRBJ2-2; D possibly corresponds to TRBD1 (8 bases). The CDR3 extends over 17 amino acids. Trimming took off 5 bases at V and 7 bases at J, with 23 bases between the two ends. Germline V gives CDR1 SGHVS, CDR2 FQNEAQ. CDR3 amino acids: CASSTRTGRGQGGELFF. Here the CDR3 DNA reads TGTGCCAGCAGCACGCGGACAGGGAGGGGTCAGGGCGGGGAGCTGTTTTTT.

This clone was seen only a few times. The chain joins TRBV2 to TRBJ1-3; 8 positions agree with TRBD1. This CDR3 contains 19 residues. Trimming removed 1 base from V and 2 bases from J; junction bases left unmatched: 13. CDR1 and CDR2 (germline): SNHLY, FYNNEI. The CDR3 sequence is CASSEGARGPSRAGNTIYF. DNA for the CDR3: TGTGCCAGCAGTGAAGGTGCCAGGGGGCCCTCCAGGGCTGGAAACACCATATATTTT.

The chain has TRBV28 and TRBJ1-5, with D possibly TRBD1 on 6 matching bases. The CDR3 loop spans 18 amino acids. V was pared by 6 bases and J by 0 bases, with 21 bases between. CDR1 is MDHEN and CDR2 is SYDVKM in the germline V gene. The CDR3 region is CASSPGTRLIHSNQPQHF. The CDR3 DNA is TGTGCCAGCAGCCCAGGGACAAGACTTATCCATAGCAATCAGCCCCAGCATTTT.

This clone was detected only a few times. The rearrangement links TRBV19 to TRBJ2-1; 15 nucleotides align to TRBD2. The length of the CDR3 is 19 residues. Per the germline V gene, CDR1 is LNHDA and CDR2 is SQIVND (reference sequence). Germline trimming cut 3 bases from V and 4 bases from J; bases unmatched to any gene: 10. The chain's CDR3 is CASSIGLAGGPDLYNEQFF. In nucleotides, the CDR3 is TGTGCCAGTAGTATCGGACTAGCGGGGGGGCCGGACCTTTACAATGAGCAGTTCTTC.

The chain carries TRBV5-1 and TRBJ1-1; TRBD1 might be the D (5 bases). Germline V gives CDR1 SGHRS, CDR2 YFSETQ. The V end was cut by 0 bases, the J end by 1 base, with 10 bases between. The CDR3 spans 15 residues. The CDR3, as DNA: TGCGCCAGCAGCTTGGATGGGGCGGAGAACACTGAAGCTTTCTTT. Translation: CASSLDGAENTEAFF.

The V and J genes are TRBV5-1 and TRBJ1-1; D possibly corresponds to TRBD1 (6 bases). V lost 0 bases to trimming and J lost 7 bases, with 13 bases between them. This CDR3 is built from 14 residues. CDR1 and CDR2 from the germline V gene are SGHRS and YFSETQ. Here the CDR3 DNA reads TGCGCCAGCAGCTTGGGAAGGCCACAGGGTGAAGCTTTCTTT. It is translated as CASSLGRPQGEAFF.

This clone was recorded once. The chain has TRBV5-8 and TRBJ1-1; D not certain. The V and J ends lost 2 bases and 2 bases respectively, with 13 bases between them. Looked up from germline, CDR1 is SGHTS and CDR2 is YDEGEE. CDR3 length: 15 amino acids. This CDR3 reads CASSFYETLNTEAFF. In nucleotides, the CDR3 is TGTGCCAGCAGCTTCTACGAGACACTTAACACTGAAGCTTTCTTT.

This clone was detected only once. CDR3 protein: CASSDRQGAGSGANVLTF. CDR3 sequence (DNA): TGTGCCAGCAGCGATCGGCAGGGGGCGGGTAGTGGGGCCAACGTCCTGACTTTC. The rearrangement uses TRBV2 and TRBJ2-6, with TRBD1 identical over 8 bases. The trim removed 6 bases at V and 3 bases at J, leaving 13 bases unmatched. The CDR3 contains 18 residues. The germline V gene has CDR1 SNHLY and CDR2 FYNNEI.

The chain uses TRBV10-3 and TRBJ2-7, with 7 bases aligning to TRBD1. J lost 3 bases, V lost 7 bases, and 9 bases had no gene match. CDR1 is ENHRY, CDR2 SYGVKD, per germline. The CDR3 is 14 amino acids. The CDR3 region has the DNA TGTGCCATCACCCGGACAGGAGCGAACTACGAGCAGTACTTC. The encoded protein is CAITRTGANYEQYF.

This chain connects TRBV30 to TRBJ1-1, with D perhaps TRBD1 (5 bases). Germline CDR1 and CDR2: GTSNPN and SVGIG (reference sequence). The V gene lost 1 base and the J gene lost 7 bases, with 13 bases spanning the gap. CDR3 length: 13 residues. CDR3 amino acids: CAWSAGPTNEAFF. The DNA for the CDR3 is TGTGCCTGGAGTGCAGGGCCGACCAATGAAGCTTTCTTT.

Comments on this clone: Here the CDR3 omits its conserved ending phenylalanine or tryptophan, so a read error is the likely source. No DNA is shown, since the ends of the CDR3 on it are uncertain; the CDR3 is the one TCRdb lists. The rearrangement links TRBV6-6 to TRBJ1-2; the table's TRBD1 call for D was not verified on the DNA. Counting both end residues, the CDR3 totals 11 amino acids. Per germline, CDR1 MNHNY and CDR2 SVGAGI (reference sequence). The chain's CDR3 is CASSFADRAEI.

V and J are TRBV20-1 and TRBJ1-3; no firm D call. This CDR3 region has 11 residues. V dropped 6 bases and J dropped 8 bases, with 11 bases sitting between them. The germline gives CDR1 DFQATT, CDR2 SNEGSKA (reference sequence). The chain's CDR3 is CSAFGRYTIYF. DNA for the CDR3: TGCAGTGCCTTTGGGAGATACACCATATATTTT.

This chain connects TRBV4-1 to TRBJ2-2, with 11 bases that match TRBD2. The CDR3 has 21 amino acids. In germline, CDR1 is MGHRA, CDR2 YSYEKL. V lost 1 base to trimming and J lost 4 bases; unmatched junction nucleotides: 17. CDR3 bases: TGCGCCAGCAGCCAAGCACCCGGCACATCGGGACTAGCGGATAGCACCGGGGAGCTGTTTTTT. Amino acids: CASSQAPGTSGLADSTGELFF.

The chain is built from TRBV5-1 and TRBJ2-2; D is unclear. Looked up from germline, CDR1 is SGHRS and CDR2 is YFSETQ. Trimming took off 4 bases at V and 1 base at J, with 2 bases between the two ends. This CDR3 is built from 12 residues. This CDR3 reads CASSLNTGELFF. CDR3 DNA: TGCGCCAGCAGCCTGAACACCGGGGAGCTGTTTTTT.

The chain links TRBV15 to TRBJ1-3, with 7 bases identical to TRBD1. V lost 2 bases and J lost 2; bases outside the gene matches: 9. CDR1 and CDR2 from the germline V gene are LNHNV and YYDKDF (reference sequence). The CDR3 is 17 residues long. CDR3 coding DNA: TGTGCCACCAGCAGACCGCCAGGGGGGACGACTGGAAACACCATATATTTT. This translates into CATSRPPGGTTGNTIYF.

This chain links TRBV6-5 with TRBJ2-7, with 8 bases lining up with TRBD2. The CDR3 extends over 12 amino acids. The V gene's germline CDR1 is MNHEY and CDR2 SVGAGI. V shed 5 bases and J 5 bases; nucleotides not matched to a gene: 2. CDR3 loop: CASSTGGDEQYF. The CDR3 DNA reads TGTGCCAGCAGTACCGGGGGGGACGAGCAGTACTTC.

This rearrangement joins TRBV5-1 to TRBJ2-1; possibly TRBD1 for D (5 bases). Trimming stripped 4 bases from V and 8 bases from J, with 22 bases between. In germline, CDR1 is SGHRS, CDR2 YFSETQ. The CDR3 loop spans 16 amino acids. CDR3: CASSRGSTPNIDEQFF. CDR3 bases: TGCGCCAGCAGCAGGGGTTCGACGCCAAATATCGATGAGCAGTTCTTC.

The rearrangement links TRBV28 to TRBJ1-1; 9 bases fit TRBD1. Trimming cost V 5 bases and J 3 bases; bases outside gene matches: 10. The CDR3 covers 16 residues. Germline V gives CDR1 MDHEN, CDR2 SYDVKM. The CDR3 region is CASSLVQGAGDTEAFF. In DNA, the CDR3 is TGTGCCAGCAGTCTCGTACAGGGGGCAGGAGACACTGAAGCTTTCTTT.

The chain uses TRBV6-4 and TRBJ1-4; 9 bases fit TRBD1. Trimming cost V 6 bases and J 8 bases; bases outside gene matches: 13. CDR3 length: 16 residues. Germline-derived CDR1 and CDR2 are MRHNA and SNTAGT. CDR3 sequence: CASSETAGQGREKLFF. The DNA for the CDR3 is TGTGCCAGCAGCGAGACCGCGGGACAGGGTAGGGAAAAACTGTTTTTT.

This clone appeared a single time. This chain joins TRBV4-3 and TRBJ1-1; a possible D gene is TRBD1 (5 bases). Trimming removed 6 bases from V and 3 bases from J, with 14 bases in between. Germline assignment: CDR1 LGHNA and CDR2 YSLEER. This CDR3 has 14 amino acids. The CDR3 protein is CASREQVWYTEAFF. The CDR3, as DNA: TGCGCCAGCAGAGAACAGGTCTGGTACACTGAAGCTTTCTTT.

The chain couples TRBV7-9 to TRBJ1-5; D uncertain. There are 13 residues in the CDR3. Trimming took off 7 bases at V and 5 bases at J, with 12 bases between the two ends. From germline, CDR1 is SEHNR and CDR2 FQNEAQ (reference sequence). The CDR3 nucleotides are TGTGCCAGCAAGGGAGGGCCCGATCAGCCCCAGCATTTT. Its translation is CASKGGPDQPQHF.

CDR3 nucleotides: TGTGCCAGCCCCCACAGGGGGCGTCACACTGGGGCCAACGTCCTGACTTTC. Protein sequence: CASPHRGRHTGANVLTF. The genes are TRBV7-9 and TRBJ2-6; 9 bases match TRBD1. Germline V gene data show CDR1 as SEHNR and CDR2 as FQNEAQ (reference sequence). The V gene end was trimmed by 8 bases and the J gene end by 2 bases; junction bases not matched to a gene: 10. The CDR3 contains 17 residues.

V usage is TRBV6-5 and J usage is TRBJ1-5; 9 bases fit TRBD1. V lost 6 bases to trimming and J lost 3 bases; unmatched junction nucleotides: 3. Germline CDR1 reads MNHEY; CDR2 reads SVGAGI. The CDR3 consists of 14 residues. CDR3 in DNA: TGTGCCAGCAGGGGGACAGGGCCCAATCAGCCCCAGCATTTT. Its translation is CASRGTGPNQPQHF.